This passage covers 18 T cell receptor beta chains from one sample sequenced in a study of OX40 agonist ivuxolimab in advanced cancers. Libraries were constructed by the immunoSEQ multiplex PCR assay. TCRdb stores this immuneACCESS table with in-frame sequences only. Part of the clones is absent; in the studies checked, under half of the shortfall reflects unresolved V genes, and no reason is known for the rest. This sample gives tens of thousands of clones in total; 90% to 95% of them show up just once. Around 0.46% of the sample is in the top ten clones. Source: CD4+ or CD8+ T cells sorted from blood, taken in a trial of the OX40 agonist ivuxolimab. The receptor source for this set is an adult with an advanced solid tumor such as melanoma, head and neck, liver or kidney cancer.

This chain joins TRBV10-2 and TRBJ2-1; 9 bases are shared with TRBD2. The CDR3 totals 15 residues. The germline V gene encodes CDR1 WSHSY and CDR2 SAAADI. V gave up 10 bases and J gave up 8 bases; unmatched junction bases: 15. CDR3 sequence: CAIAWGAGGRDEQFF. CDR3 DNA: TGCGCCATAGCGTGGGGGGCGGGAGGGAGAGATGAGCAGTTCTTC.

This clone has a single count. The chain is built from TRBV4-1 and TRBJ2-2; 8 bases are a match to TRBD2. Germline CDR1 and CDR2: MGHRA and YSYEKL. After removal of 0 bases from V and 3 bases from J, the junction contained 6 bases not matched to a gene. The CDR3 has 17 residues. In DNA, the CDR3 is TGCGCCAGCAGCCAAGATCCCCTAGCGGGTCACACCGGGGAGCTGTTTTTT. This gives the protein CASSQDPLAGHTGELFF.

This clone was observed a single time. The chain carries TRBV7-2 and TRBJ2-7; D perhaps matches TRBD1 (5 bases). Germline V gives CDR1 SGHTA, CDR2 FQGNSA. V shed 5 bases and J shed 1 base, with 9 bases lying between them. This CDR3 is built from 13 residues. The CDR3 DNA follows: TGTGCCAGCAGCAGTAGGGGTTCCTACGAGCAGTACTTC. It is translated as CASSSRGSYEQYF.

The rearrangement uses TRBV5-1 and TRBJ2-3; 12 positions agree with TRBD2. Germline CDR1 and CDR2: SGHRS and YFSETQ. The CDR3 sequence is 17 residues long. The J segment lost 6 bases and the V segment lost 0 bases, leaving 8 bases of the junction unmatched. CDR3 amino acids: CASSLGHLAGGSDTQYF. As DNA, the CDR3 is TGCGCCAGCAGCTTGGGCCACCTAGCGGGAGGGTCGGATACGCAGTATTTT.

CDR3 sequence (DNA): TGTGCCAGCAGCTTAGATTCTGAGGTTGCCAAACTGTTTTTT. Its protein is CASSLDSEVAKLFF. This chain links TRBV7-2 with TRBJ1-4; no reliable D call. The CDR3 runs to 14 residues. Between the trimmed V and J ends, which lost 1 base and 11 bases, there was a span of 14 bases. Germline V gene data show CDR1 as SGHTA and CDR2 as FQGNSA. The full variable domain, in which reference TRBV7-2 and TRBJ1-4 provide the parts outside the CDR3, is GAGVSQSPSNKVTEKGKDVELRCDPISGHTALYWYRQSLGQGLEFLIYFQGNSAPDKSGLPSDRFSAERTGGSVSTLTIQRTQQEDSAVYLCASSLDSEVAKLFFGSGTQLSVL.

This sequence joins TRBV19 and TRBJ2-2, with TRBD1 matching over 8 bases. The CDR3 spans 15 residues. Germline trimming cut 5 bases from V and 6 bases from J; bases unmatched to any gene: 8. Germline loops: CDR1 LNHDA, CDR2 SQIVND (reference sequence). The DNA of the CDR3 is TGTGCCAGTAGTTCAGCCGGGACAGGTGCCGGGGAGCTGTTTTTT. It specifies CASSSAGTGAGELFF.

The V gene is TRBV19, the J gene TRBJ2-6, with D possibly TRBD2 on 5 matching bases. V dropped 1 base and J dropped 4 bases, with 8 bases sitting between them. CDR1 and CDR2 from the germline V gene are LNHDA and SQIVND (reference sequence). The CDR3 consists of 15 residues. The CDR3 DNA is TGTGCCAGTAGTATAGGGGGAGCCGGGGCCAACGTCCTGACTTTC. This codes for CASSIGGAGANVLTF.

The chain recombines TRBV7-2 with TRBJ2-7; 15 bases fit TRBD2. Germline V lookup: CDR1 SGHTA, CDR2 FQGNSA. The junction had 8 bases not matched to a gene; V was cut back by 5 bases and J by 6 bases. This CDR3 is built from 16 residues. The CDR3 region is CASSRPGLAGGGEQYF. In DNA, the CDR3 is TGTGCCAGCAGCAGACCGGGACTAGCGGGAGGAGGCGAGCAGTACTTC.

This clone has a handful of counts. V is TRBV18 and J is TRBJ1-1; 8 positions match TRBD1. Germline CDR1 and CDR2: KGHSH and LQKENI. Trimming took 4 bases from V and 5 from J; bases not matched to a gene: 9. The CDR3 is 15 residues long. CDR3: CASSRDTGGGTEAFF. The CDR3 DNA reads as TGTGCCAGCTCACGCGACACAGGGGGTGGAACTGAAGCTTTCTTT.

The chain carries TRBV2 and TRBJ2-6; D is ambiguous. Trimming removed 2 bases from V and 0 bases from J, with 8 bases in between. This CDR3 comprises 16 residues. Germline assignment: CDR1 SNHLY and CDR2 FYNNEI. Here the CDR3 reads CASSEQGYSGANVLTF. For the CDR3, the DNA is TGTGCCAGCAGTGAACAAGGTTACTCTGGGGCCAACGTCCTGACTTTC.

The rearrangement uses TRBV4-2 and TRBJ2-7; 11 bases fit TRBD2. Trimming took 6 bases from V and 0 from J; bases not matched to a gene: 4. CDR1 and CDR2 (germline): LGHNA, YNFKEQ. The CDR3 has 15 residues. The CDR3 reads CASRETSGNSYEQYF. The CDR3 region has the DNA TGTGCCAGCAGGGAGACTAGCGGGAACTCCTACGAGCAGTACTTC.

The chain joins TRBV19 to TRBJ2-5; tentatively, D is TRBD1 (5 bases). The CDR3 spans 14 residues. The germline V and J ends were trimmed by 4 bases and 2 bases, with 11 bases remaining between them. CDR1 and CDR2 from the germline V gene are LNHDA and SQIVND (reference sequence). This CDR3 is CASSTVQGQETQYF. CDR3 nucleotides: TGTGCCAGTAGTACCGTCCAGGGACAAGAGACCCAGTACTTC.

The V call is TRBV21-1, the J call TRBJ1-5. TRBV21-1 is shown as a pseudogene. The CDR3 is 16 residues long. The CDR3, as DNA: TGTGCCAGCAGGGGGAAGAGGGATGGAGACAATCAGCCCCAGCATTTT. Translating gives CASRGKRDGDNQPQHF.

This chain uses TRBV7-7 with TRBJ2-7; D is possibly TRBD2 (6 bases). CDR1 and CDR2 (germline): SSHAT, FNYEAQ (reference sequence). Trimming took off 5 bases at V and 5 bases at J, with 13 bases between the two ends. This CDR3 comprises 13 residues. DNA for the CDR3: TGTGCCAGCAGCCGCGGAGGGCCACACGAGCAGTACTTC. Translation: CASSRGGPHEQYF.

This clone was seen just once. The CDR3 sequence: CASSIGLAGGGRETQYF. The CDR3 nucleotides read TGTGCCAGTAGTATCGGACTAGCGGGAGGAGGAAGGGAGACCCAGTACTTC. V gene TRBV19 combines with J gene TRBJ2-5; 14 nucleotides align to TRBD2. The junction had 8 bases not matched to a gene; V was cut back by 3 bases and J by 5 bases. Germline assignment: CDR1 LNHDA and CDR2 SQIVND (reference sequence). The CDR3 has 17 amino acids.

The J gene is TRBJ2-1, the V gene TRBV9, with 11 bases aligning to TRBD2. V lost 0 bases, J lost 1 base, and 15 bases stayed unmatched. The CDR3 extends over 21 amino acids. The germline CDR1 and CDR2 sequences are SGDLS and YYNGEE. DNA of the CDR3: TGTGCCAGCAGCGTAGGAACCTCGGGACTAGCGGTCTTGGGGTCCTACAATGAGCAGTTCTTC. It is translated as CASSVGTSGLAVLGSYNEQFF.

The V call is TRBV7-2, the J call TRBJ2-1; D may be TRBD2 (5 bases). V was trimmed by 5 bases and J by 2 bases, leaving 13 bases between them. Germline values: CDR1 SGHTA, CDR2 FQGNSA. The CDR3 totals 15 residues. The CDR3, as DNA: TGTGCCAGCAGCCCCCGTGGCGGGCCCTACAATGAGCAGTTCTTC. This codes for CASSPRGGPYNEQFF.

The V call is TRBV5-1, the J call TRBJ2-1; TRBD2 agrees at 8 bases. Germline assignment: CDR1 SGHRS and CDR2 YFSETQ. V dropped 0 bases and J dropped 5; count of bases not matched to a gene: 7. There are 16 residues in the CDR3. The CDR3 spells CASSLGQREPHNEQFF. CDR3 bases: TGCGCCAGCAGCTTGGGCCAGCGGGAGCCTCACAATGAGCAGTTCTTC. Using reference TRBV5-1 and TRBJ2-1 for the parts outside the CDR3, the full variable domain is KAGVTQTPRYLIKTRGQQVTLSCSPISGHRSVSWYQQTPGQGLQFLFEYFSETQRNKGNFPGRFSGRQFSNSRSEMNVSTLELGDSALYLCASSLGQREPHNEQFFGPGTRLTVL.